Given below is one T cell receptor (beta chain) in context. The antigen is undetermined. The data originate from a study of cytomegalovirus exposure and HLA in healthy donors. Per germline, CDR1 MNHEY and CDR2 SMNVEV (reference sequence). V trimming: 6 bases; J trimming: 4 bases; junction bases outside the gene matches: 11. The CDR3 is 15 amino acids. Study-wide points: A subsequent analysis found that TCR clusters from the first cohort also tended to co-occur in the 90 to 150 validation repertoires, with around 94% of cluster scores above 0. The classifier reportedly diagnosed cytomegalovirus status with high sensitivity and specificity. Cytomegalovirus association was listed for about 160 TCR beta chains.

The donors were in the roughly 110-subject validation cohort, distinct from the roughly 670-subject first cohort. Generated by immunoSEQ multiplex PCR, the TCRdb table keeps only in-frame clones and is missing some. The table shows some 120,000 clones, with roughly 86% occurring only once. V is TRBV27 and J is TRBJ2-7; 8 nucleotides align to TRBD2. The TCR sequence derives from a man in his thirties or forties in good health and CMV-seronegative. What was sequenced was PBMCs. Here the CDR3 DNA reads TGTGCCAGCAGCTTAATCGGGAGGGCCGGGTACGAGCAGTACTTC. Amino acids: CASSLIGRAGYEQYF.